These T cell receptor beta chains were read from a single sample in a study of T cell responses to AZD1222 COVID-19 vaccine. Generated by immunoSEQ multiplex PCR, the TCRdb table keeps only in-frame clones and is missing some. The sample has 150,000 or so clones, more than 85% seen once. Sequenced here: peripheral blood, sampled on day 0 of MenACWY control vaccination. The receptors shown here come from an adult in good health. Each CDR3 is given with its conserved first and last residue.

V gene,J gene,CDR3 protein
TRBV7-2,TRBJ2-7,CASSFSGAYEQYF
TRBV7-9,TRBJ1-4,CASSLRRGQGDGKLFF
TRBV19,TRBJ2-6,CASSIQPGGAGANVLTF
TRBV5-4,TRBJ1-2,CASSTGTGGFNGYTF
TRBV7-2,TRBJ2-1,CASGTVTYNEQFF
TRBV7-2,TRBJ2-2,CASSFRVRGPSGELFF
TRBV19,TRBJ2-6,CASSITASGLSGANVLTF
TRBV3-1/TRBV3-2,TRBJ2-4,CASSLSQGLQYF
TRBV5-6,TRBJ2-7,CASSLGEGGAEQYF
TRBV2,TRBJ1-5,CASSEITGTYQPQHF
TRBV2,TRBJ2-1,CASSPSGTGYNEQFF
TRBV3-1/TRBV3-2,TRBJ1-1,CASSQGTGVDTEAFF
TRBV9,TRBJ1-2,CASSVDEGTAYLDPYTF
TRBV4-1,TRBJ2-7,CASSPSYPGTESYEQYF
TRBV19,TRBJ1-1,CASRSTFMNTEAFF
TRBV7-3,TRBJ2-3,CASSLWSQGATDTQYF
TRBV2,TRBJ1-2,CASSSIANYGYTF
TRBV9,TRBJ1-2,CASSVGQEANYGYTF
TRBV14,TRBJ1-6,CASSQGGADSPLHF
TRBV9,TRBJ2-2,CASSVVNGELFF
TRBV27,TRBJ2-7,CASSLWGGAEYEQYF
TRBV3-1/TRBV3-2,TRBJ2-6,CASTSGTGANVLTF
TRBV5-1,TRBJ2-1,CASSPLVMGDDNEQFF
TRBV5-6,TRBJ1-5,CASSFGHVNQPQHF
TRBV20-1,TRBJ1-4,CSASGRTGGFPNEKLFF
TRBV5-1,TRBJ1-4,CASENRDTNEKLFF
TRBV19,TRBJ2-5,CASSMRGTGETQYF
TRBV5-1,TRBJ2-7,CASSFAGVSYEQYF
TRBV7-9,TRBJ1-2,CASSSTADNYGYTF
TRBV21-1,TRBJ2-7,CASSPRTQQYF
TRBV9,TRBJ2-3,CASSVGSLDTQYF
TRBV7-8,TRBJ1-5,CASSLHRALRNQPQHF
TRBV4-2,TRBJ1-5,CASSQAGMTNQPQHF
TRBV27,TRBJ2-7,CASRRQGIYEQYF
TRBV27,TRBJ1-5,CASSPGQPQHF
TRBV2,TRBJ2-5,CASSAGLNVETQYF
TRBV19,TRBJ2-5,CASSIKQETQYF
TRBV18,TRBJ1-4,CASSPGNEKLFF
TRBV5-5,TRBJ1-3,CASSLNSLVGNTIYF
TRBV24-1,TRBJ2-1,CATSAGAAYNEQFF
TRBV25-1,TRBJ1-1,CASSRTGGRAEAFF
TRBV27,TRBJ2-7,CASSAAGSYEQYF
TRBV5-4,TRBJ2-7,CASSLAISGGSPYEQYF
TRBV7-3,TRBJ1-1,CASSETRTAEAFF